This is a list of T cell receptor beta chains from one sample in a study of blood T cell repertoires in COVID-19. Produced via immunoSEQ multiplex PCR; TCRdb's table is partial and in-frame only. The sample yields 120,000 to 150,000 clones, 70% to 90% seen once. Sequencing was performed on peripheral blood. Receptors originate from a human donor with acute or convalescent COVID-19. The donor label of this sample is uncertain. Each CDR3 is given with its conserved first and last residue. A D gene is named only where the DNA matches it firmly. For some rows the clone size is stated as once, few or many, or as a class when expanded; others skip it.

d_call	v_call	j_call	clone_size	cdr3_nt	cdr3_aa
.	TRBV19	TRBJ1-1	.	TGTGCCAGTAGTTTGACAGGGAACACTGAAGCTTTCTTT	CASSLTGNTEAFF
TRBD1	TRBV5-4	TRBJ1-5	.	TGTGCCAGCAGCCCCGGGACAGGCCGGAATCAGCCCCAGCATTTT	CASSPGTGRNQPQHF
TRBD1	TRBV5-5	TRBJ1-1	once	TGTGCCAGCAGCCTCAGGACAGGGGTCCGGGCTTTCTTT	CASSLRTGVRAFF
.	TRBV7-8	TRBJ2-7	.	TGTGCCAGCAGCTCCTGGGGCGGGGCCGGGGAGCAGTACTTC	CASSSWGGAGEQYF
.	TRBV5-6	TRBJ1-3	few	TGTGCCAGCAGCTTGGGACAGGTTATGTACTCTGGAAACACCATATATTTT	CASSLGQVMYSGNTIYF
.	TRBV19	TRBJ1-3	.	TGTGCCAGTAGTCGGTCTGTATCCGGAAACACCATATATTTT	CASSRSVSGNTIYF
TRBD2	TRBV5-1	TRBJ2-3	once	TGCGCCAGCAGCTTGGCCTTAGCGGGGGGGTCCACAGATACGCAGTATTTT	CASSLALAGGSTDTQYF
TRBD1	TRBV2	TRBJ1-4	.	TGTGCCAGCCGCCTGGGACAGGGTAATGAAAAACTGTTTTTT	CASRLGQGNEKLFF
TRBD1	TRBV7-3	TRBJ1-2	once	TGTGCCAGCACCTCCGGGGGGACAGGGGAGGTCTATGGCTACACCTTC	CASTSGGTGEVYGYTF
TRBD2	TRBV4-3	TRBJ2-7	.	TGCGCCAGCAGCCAAGACGTTAGCGGGAACACCTACGAGCAGTACTTC	CASSQDVSGNTYEQYF
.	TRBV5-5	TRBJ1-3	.	TGTGCCAGCAGCTTGGCCATGGGCAGCTCCGGAAACACCATATATTTT	CASSLAMGSSGNTIYF
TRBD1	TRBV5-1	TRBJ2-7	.	TGCGCCAGCAGCCCCACCCCCACTCCAGGGACAGGAAAGGACGAGCAGTACTTC	CASSPTPTPGTGKDEQYF
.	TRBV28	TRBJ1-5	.	TGTGCCAGCAGTTTTGGCCAGGACAATCAGCCCCAGCATTTT	CASSFGQDNQPQHF
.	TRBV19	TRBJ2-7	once	TGTGCCAGTAGTATCCCCAGGAAGAACCACGAGCAGTACTTC	CASSIPRKNHEQYF
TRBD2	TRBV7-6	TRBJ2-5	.	TGTGCCAGCAGCTTGGCTAGCGGGATCCGGGAGACCCAGTACTTC	CASSLASGIRETQYF
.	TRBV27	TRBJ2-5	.	TGTGCCAGCATAGCTGTGGATCAGTACCAAGAGACCCAGTACTTC	CASIAVDQYQETQYF
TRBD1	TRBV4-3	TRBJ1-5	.	TGCGCCAGCAGCCAAGATCCTACAGGGGGCGAGAGCAATCAGCCCCAGCATTTT	CASSQDPTGGESNQPQHF
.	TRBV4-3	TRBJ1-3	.	TGCGCCAGCAGCCAGTCAACAGGGTACGGAAACACCATATATTTT	CASSQSTGYGNTIYF
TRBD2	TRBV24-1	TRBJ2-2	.	TGTGCCACCAACCCCGGGGGGATCGGGGAGCTGTTTTTT	CATNPGGIGELFF
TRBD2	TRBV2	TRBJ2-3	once	TGTGCCAGCAGTGAAGAGGGCCTAGCGGGTTCCGCGTCCATAGATACGCAGTATTTT	CASSEEGLAGSASIDTQYF
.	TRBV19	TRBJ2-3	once	TGTGCCAGTAGGGGGGCCATGGCTGGAGATACGCAGTATTTT	CASRGAMAGDTQYF
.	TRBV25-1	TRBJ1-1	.	TGTGCCAGCAGTCCACAGGGCCGCACTGAAGCTTTCTTT	CASSPQGRTEAFF
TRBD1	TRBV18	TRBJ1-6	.	TGTGCCAGCTCACTAGGGACAGGGGAATCACCCCTCCACTTT	CASSLGTGESPLHF
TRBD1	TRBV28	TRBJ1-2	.	TGTGCCAGCAGTCCCAGGACAGGGTCCTATGGCTACACCTTC	CASSPRTGSYGYTF
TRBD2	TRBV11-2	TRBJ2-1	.	TGTGCCAGCAGCTTAAGGGGGCTAGCGGGAGGGCAGTTCTTC	CASSLRGLAGGQFF
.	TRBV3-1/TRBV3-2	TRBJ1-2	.	TGTGCCAGCAGCCAAGGATCTCAGGGGATCTACACCTTC	CASSQGSQGIYTF
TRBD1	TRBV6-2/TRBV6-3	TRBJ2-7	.	TGTGCCAGCAGTTTAATACAGGGGAACGAGCAGTACTTC	CASSLIQGNEQYF
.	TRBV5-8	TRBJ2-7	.	TGTGCCAGCAGCACCGGGTATTACGAGCAGTACTTC	CASSTGYYEQYF
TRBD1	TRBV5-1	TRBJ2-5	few	TGCGCCAGCAGCTTGGGCGGTGGCAGGGGGCGCCAAGAGACCCAGTACTTC	CASSLGGGRGRQETQYF